This note documents a single T cell receptor beta chain sequence. The antigen remains unidentified. The sample is drawn from a study of response to subunit inactivated influenza vaccine. Study-wide findings and caveats: A suggestion made by the authors is that each seasonal influenza vaccination recruits few new T cells.

TCRdb re-called the RT-PCR reads through MiXCR, storing one row per CDR3 protein. The sample lists roughly 700,000 distinct CDR3 sequences, about 14% seen once, with less than 9% in the top ten. V lost 1 base, J lost 4 bases, and 22 bases lay in between. There are 17 residues in the CDR3. CDR1 is DFQATT, CDR2 SNEGSKA, per germline (reference sequence). The input for sequencing was PBMCs from blood, taken around 15 days before vaccination. This receptor was obtained from a man between 50 and 59 years old who received an inactivated influenza vaccine. The chain couples TRBV20-1 to TRBJ2-5; weak D call: TRBD2 (6 bases). CDR3 sequence: CSARVRWLRGNRETQYF. CDR3 coding DNA: TGCAGTGCTAGAGTGAGGTGGCTACGCGGGAATAGAGAGACCCAGTACTTC.